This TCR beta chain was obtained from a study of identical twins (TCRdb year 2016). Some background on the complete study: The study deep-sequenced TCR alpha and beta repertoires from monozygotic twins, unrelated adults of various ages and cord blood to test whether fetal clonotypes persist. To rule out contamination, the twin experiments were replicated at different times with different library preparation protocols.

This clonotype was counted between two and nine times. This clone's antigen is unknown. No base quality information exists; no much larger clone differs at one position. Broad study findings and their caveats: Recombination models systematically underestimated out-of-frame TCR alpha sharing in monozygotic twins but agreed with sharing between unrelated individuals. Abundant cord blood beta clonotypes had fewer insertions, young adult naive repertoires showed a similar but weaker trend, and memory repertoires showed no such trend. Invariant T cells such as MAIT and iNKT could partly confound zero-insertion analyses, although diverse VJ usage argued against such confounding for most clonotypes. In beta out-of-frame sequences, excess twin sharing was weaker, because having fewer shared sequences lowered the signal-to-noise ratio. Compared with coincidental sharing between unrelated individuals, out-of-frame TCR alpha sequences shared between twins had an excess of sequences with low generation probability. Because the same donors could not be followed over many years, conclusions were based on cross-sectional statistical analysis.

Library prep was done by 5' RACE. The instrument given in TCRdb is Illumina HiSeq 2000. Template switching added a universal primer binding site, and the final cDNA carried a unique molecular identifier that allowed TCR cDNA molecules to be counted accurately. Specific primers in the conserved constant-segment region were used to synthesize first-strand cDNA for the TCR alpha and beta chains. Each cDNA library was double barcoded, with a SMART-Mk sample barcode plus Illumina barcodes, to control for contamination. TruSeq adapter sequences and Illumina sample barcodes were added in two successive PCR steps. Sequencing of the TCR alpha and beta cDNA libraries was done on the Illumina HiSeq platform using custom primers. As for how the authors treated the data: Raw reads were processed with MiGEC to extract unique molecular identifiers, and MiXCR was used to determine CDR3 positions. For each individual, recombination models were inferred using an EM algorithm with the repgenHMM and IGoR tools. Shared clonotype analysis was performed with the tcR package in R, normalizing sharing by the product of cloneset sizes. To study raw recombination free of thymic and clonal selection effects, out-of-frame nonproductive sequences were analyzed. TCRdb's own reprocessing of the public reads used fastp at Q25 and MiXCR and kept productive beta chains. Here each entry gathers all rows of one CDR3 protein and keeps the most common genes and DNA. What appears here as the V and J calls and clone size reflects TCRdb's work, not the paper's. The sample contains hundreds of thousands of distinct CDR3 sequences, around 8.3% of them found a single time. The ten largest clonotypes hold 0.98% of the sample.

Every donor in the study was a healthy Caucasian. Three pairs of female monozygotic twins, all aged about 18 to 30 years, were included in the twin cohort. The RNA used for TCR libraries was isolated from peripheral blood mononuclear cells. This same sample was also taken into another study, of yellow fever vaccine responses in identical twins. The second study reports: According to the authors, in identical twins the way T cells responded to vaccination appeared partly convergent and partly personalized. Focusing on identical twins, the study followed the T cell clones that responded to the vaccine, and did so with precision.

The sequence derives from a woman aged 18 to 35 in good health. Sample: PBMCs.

The CDR3 protein is CASLESNTGELFF. The nucleotides are TGTGCCAGCTTAGAGTCGAACACCGGGGAGCTGTTTTTT. The rearranged chain carries TRBV6-2 or TRBV6-3 and TRBJ2-2; the D gene assignment is ambiguous. At the junction V is shortened by 8 bases and J by 0 bases, with 7 bases in between. CDR1 and CDR2 were assigned from the germline V gene as MNHEY and SVGEGT. Reading from cysteine to phenylalanine, the CDR3 counts 13 amino acids. Left in the record is the CDR3 DNA by itself, 39 bases read in frame from the first base.